Listed below are T cell receptor beta chains from one sample, sequenced in a study of regulatory T cells in long-lasting Graves disease. TCRdb passed the multiplex PCR reads through MiXCR, listing each CDR3 protein once. Of 450,000 to 650,000 distinct CDR3 sequences detected, about 16% appear once; the ten largest clones hold around a quarter. Another study also made use of these data, one on T cells in Graves' hyperthyroidism and ophthalmopathy.

Sequenced here: peripheral blood mononuclear cells (PBMCs), sampled at new diagnosis, from a patient treated with antithyroid drugs. Every receptor here comes from a middle-aged woman with Graves disease. Both conserved end residues are part of each CDR3. Fields, in order: D gene, clone size, J gene, V gene, CDR3 protein, CDR3 DNA. The D gene is left open where the match is weak. Size values are once, few and many counts, or a class for expanded clones, and some rows have none.

d_call: -
clone_size: few
j_call: TRBJ2-2
v_call: TRBV3-1
cdr3_aa: CASYGGTGELFF
cdr3_nt: TGTGCCAGCTACGGAGGCACCGGGGAGCTGTTTTTT

d_call: TRBD2
clone_size: -
j_call: TRBJ2-5
v_call: TRBV7-9
cdr3_aa: CASSSTSGDEFYQETQYF
cdr3_nt: TGTGCCAGCAGCTCAACTAGCGGGGACGAGTTTTACCAAGAGACCCAGTACTTC

d_call: -
clone_size: -
j_call: TRBJ1-4
v_call: TRBV20-1
cdr3_aa: CSARLQGSNEKLFF
cdr3_nt: TGCAGTGCGAGATTACAGGGTTCTAATGAAAAACTGTTTTTT

d_call: -
clone_size: many
j_call: TRBJ1-2
v_call: TRBV28
cdr3_aa: CASSPVGGGYGYTF
cdr3_nt: TGTGCCAGCAGTCCCGTCGGGGGGGGATATGGCTACACCTTC

d_call: -
clone_size: many
j_call: TRBJ2-2
v_call: TRBV12-3/TRBV12-4
cdr3_aa: CASSFGGGTYTGELFF
cdr3_nt: TGTGCCAGCAGTTTTGGCGGGGGCACCTACACCGGGGAGCTGTTTTTT

d_call: TRBD1
clone_size: many
j_call: TRBJ1-1
v_call: TRBV20-1
cdr3_aa: CSARDRGLNTEAFF
cdr3_nt: TGCAGTGCTAGGGACAGGGGATTGAACACTGAAGCTTTCTTT

d_call: TRBD1
clone_size: many
j_call: TRBJ1-1
v_call: TRBV5-1
cdr3_aa: CASSVDRGRNTEAFF
cdr3_nt: TGCGCCAGCAGCGTGGACAGGGGACGTAACACTGAAGCTTTCTTT

d_call: -
clone_size: many
j_call: TRBJ1-2
v_call: TRBV27
cdr3_aa: CASRTGGGYGYTF
cdr3_nt: TGTGCCAGCAGAACGGGGGGAGGCTATGGCTACACCTTC

d_call: -
clone_size: few
j_call: TRBJ1-4
v_call: TRBV29-1
cdr3_aa: CSVGEATNEKLFF
cdr3_nt: TGCAGCGTTGGCGAGGCAACTAATGAAAAACTGTTTTTT

d_call: -
clone_size: many
j_call: TRBJ2-1
v_call: TRBV20-1
cdr3_aa: CSARESIGFNEQFF
cdr3_nt: TGCAGTGCTAGGGAGAGCATAGGGTTCAATGAGCAGTTCTTC

d_call: TRBD2
clone_size: -
j_call: TRBJ2-6
v_call: TRBV5-1
cdr3_aa: CASSLRGGGANVLTF
cdr3_nt: TGCGCCAGCAGCTTACGGGGAGGGGGGGCCAACGTCCTGACTTTC

d_call: TRBD1
clone_size: few
j_call: TRBJ1-2
v_call: TRBV20-1
cdr3_aa: CSAYGTGENYGYTF
cdr3_nt: TGCAGTGCTTACGGGACAGGCGAGAACTATGGCTACACCTTC

d_call: -
clone_size: few
j_call: TRBJ1-3
v_call: TRBV3-1
cdr3_aa: CASSPTRQTGNTIYF
cdr3_nt: TGTGCCAGCAGCCCCACCCGACAGACTGGAAACACCATATATTTT

d_call: -
clone_size: many
j_call: TRBJ2-5
v_call: TRBV20-1
cdr3_aa: CSARVGQETQYF
cdr3_nt: TGCAGTGCTAGAGTAGGGCAAGAGACCCAGTACTTC

d_call: TRBD1
clone_size: -
j_call: TRBJ1-5
v_call: TRBV19
cdr3_aa: CASSINRGEPQHF
cdr3_nt: TGTGCCAGTAGTATCAACAGGGGAGAGCCCCAGCATTTT

d_call: -
clone_size: many
j_call: TRBJ1-1
v_call: TRBV4-1
cdr3_aa: CASSQLPPALNTEAFF
cdr3_nt: TGCGCCAGCAGCCAACTACCTCCGGCTTTGAACACTGAAGCTTTCTTT

d_call: -
clone_size: many
j_call: TRBJ1-5
v_call: TRBV2
cdr3_aa: CASSEGGSQPQHF
cdr3_nt: TGTGCCAGCAGTGAAGGGGGTAGTCAGCCCCAGCATTTT

d_call: -
clone_size: -
j_call: TRBJ2-1
v_call: TRBV6-1
cdr3_aa: CASSPLAGLSYNEQFF
cdr3_nt: TGTGCCAGCAGCCCCCTGGCGGGTCTTTCCTACAATGAGCAGTTCTTC

d_call: -
clone_size: many
j_call: TRBJ1-1
v_call: TRBV30
cdr3_aa: CAWSQDRHTEAFF
cdr3_nt: TGTGCCTGGAGTCAAGACAGACACACTGAAGCTTTCTTT

d_call: -
clone_size: many
j_call: TRBJ2-3
v_call: TRBV20-1
cdr3_aa: CSARSQEGTDTQYF
cdr3_nt: TGCAGTGCTAGGTCGCAGGAGGGCACAGATACGCAGTATTTT

d_call: -
clone_size: many
j_call: TRBJ2-7
v_call: TRBV13
cdr3_aa: CASSLSGGYTYEQYF
cdr3_nt: TGTGCCAGCAGCTTATCCGGGGGATATACCTACGAGCAGTACTTC

d_call: TRBD1
clone_size: -
j_call: TRBJ1-1
v_call: TRBV5-1
cdr3_aa: CASSLGTGQAFF
cdr3_nt: TGTGCCAGCAGCCTCGGGACAGGACAAGCTTTCTTT

d_call: -
clone_size: -
j_call: TRBJ1-6
v_call: TRBV5-1
cdr3_aa: CASSLVGWQGRGSPLHF
cdr3_nt: TGCGCCAGCAGCTTGGTTGGATGGCAGGGAAGAGGCTCACCCCTCCACTTT

d_call: -
clone_size: few
j_call: TRBJ2-3
v_call: TRBV29-1
cdr3_aa: CSVGGGGRNTDTQYF
cdr3_nt: TGCAGCGTGGGAGGAGGGGGCAGGAACACAGATACGCAGTATTTT

d_call: -
clone_size: many
j_call: TRBJ1-2
v_call: TRBV28
cdr3_aa: CASSQSHYGYTF
cdr3_nt: TGTGCCAGCAGTCAAAGTCACTATGGCTACACCTTC

d_call: -
clone_size: few
j_call: TRBJ2-7
v_call: TRBV4-1
cdr3_aa: CASSQERHPTYEQYF
cdr3_nt: TGCGCCAGCAGCCAAGAGCGGCACCCCACCTACGAGCAGTACTTC

d_call: -
clone_size: -
j_call: TRBJ1-6
v_call: TRBV6-2/TRBV6-3
cdr3_aa: CASSSGMGGFRGADSPLHF
cdr3_nt: TGTGCCAGCAGTTCCGGGATGGGCGGTTTCCGGGGGGCTGATTCACCCCTCCACTTT